This T cell receptor beta chain originates from a study of T cells in Graves' hyperthyroidism and ophthalmopathy. Criteria for exclusion of patients were uncontrolled infection, other autoimmune disease, pregnancy or lactation. Clinical symptoms, serum thyroxine and TRAb, thyroid ultrasound and orbital computed tomography were used for the diagnoses. General study points: Clonotypes that were expanded in thyroid above 0.001 mostly appeared in blood too. The model's output predicted ophthalmopathy at a median of 6.5 months prior to onset.

As to this clonotype: Its target is not known.

Using RNA transcripts as the source, TCR beta CDR3 regions were amplified. The primer set for the first-round RT-PCR of the TCR CDR3 was HTBI. MiXCR, applied by TCRdb to the multiplex PCR reads, yields one record per CDR3 protein. The profile shows hundreds of thousands of distinct CDR3 sequences, about 45% of them singletons. Sequencing was done on a sample of peripheral blood or thyroid tissue (not recorded which). The clonotype originates from an adult man with Graves' disease, either hyperthyroidism or ophthalmopathy (not recorded which).

This chain's CDR3 is CASSKTGGLRVQHF. CDR3 nucleotides: TGTGCCAGCAGCAAGACAGGGGGCCTACGAGTCCAGCATTTT. V and J are TRBV7-2 and TRBJ1-5; 10 bases agree with TRBD1. Germline V gene sequence: CDR1 SGHTA, CDR2 FQGNSA. Trimming at V came to 5 bases and at J to 12 bases, leaving 10 bases not matched to a gene. The CDR3 has 14 residues. The full variable domain, in which reference TRBV7-2 and TRBJ1-5 provide the parts outside the CDR3, is GAGVSQSPSNKVTEKGKDVELRCDPISGHTALYWYRQSLGQGLEFLIYFQGNSAPDKSGLPSDRFSAERTGGSVSTLTIQRTQQEDSAVYLCASSKTGGLRVQHFGDGTRLSIL.